This T cell receptor beta chain was recovered during a study of blood T cell repertoires in COVID-19. Across the whole study: Sources were T cells, B-cell-depleted T cells, or PBMCs; the material itself was cDNA or gDNA.

Participants spanned ages about 18 to 100 years and resided in over 20 US areas. Grouping used clinical history reported by participants in a survey and questionnaire. Cohort 3 donors were reported recovered after two negative PCRs, clearance, or symptom resolution. Sequenced by immunoSEQ multiplex PCR; TCRdb stores in-frame clones only, minus some. Seen here are a few hundred thousand clones, under 90% observed once, and the top ten hold 10%. Looked up from germline, CDR1 is MNHEY and CDR2 is SVGAGI. V gave up 2 bases and J gave up 4 bases; unmatched junction bases: 7. The length of the CDR3 is 15 residues.

This TCR was recovered from a woman under 30 who had recovered from COVID-19. Source material: PBMCs or T cells enriched from blood (not recorded which). The chain carries TRBV6-5 and TRBJ2-7; 8 nucleotides agree with TRBD1. CDR3 bases: TGTGCCAGCAGTTACATATACGGGACAGGATACGAGCAGTACTTC. Its protein is CASSYIYGTGYEQYF.